One TCR beta chain is described in this entry. Its cognate antigen is unknown. The data are from a study of shared clonotypes between healthy human individuals. Study overall: Every donor yielded three CD4 naive, three CD4 memory, two CD8 naive and one CD8 memory plate. Study results and caveats: Large sequencing depth failed to make sorted-subset sequencing complete, rarefaction showed. Clonotypes shared by all four sorted-subset donors had higher generation probabilities than non-shared clonotypes.

Some clones are missing from TCRdb's copy, which holds only in-frame ones; the method was immunoSEQ multiplex PCR. The data contain roughly 2 million clones, 95% of them singletons. Partitioning of CD4+ cells yielded a CD45RA+ naive subset and a CD45RA-negative memory subset. This TCR came from a man between 18 and 29 years old in good health. Sequencing was performed on naive CD4+ T cells sorted from blood. Indicated subset: CD45RA+ positively selected.

CDR3 nucleotide sequence: TGTGCCAGCAGCTCGACGTACTATTCACCCCTCCACTTT. Its protein is CASSSTYYSPLHF. The chain links TRBV5-8 to TRBJ1-6; unclear D gene. The V end was cut by 3 bases, the J end by 8 bases, with 9 bases between. Germline V lookup: CDR1 SGHTS, CDR2 YDEGEE. The CDR3 is 13 residues long.